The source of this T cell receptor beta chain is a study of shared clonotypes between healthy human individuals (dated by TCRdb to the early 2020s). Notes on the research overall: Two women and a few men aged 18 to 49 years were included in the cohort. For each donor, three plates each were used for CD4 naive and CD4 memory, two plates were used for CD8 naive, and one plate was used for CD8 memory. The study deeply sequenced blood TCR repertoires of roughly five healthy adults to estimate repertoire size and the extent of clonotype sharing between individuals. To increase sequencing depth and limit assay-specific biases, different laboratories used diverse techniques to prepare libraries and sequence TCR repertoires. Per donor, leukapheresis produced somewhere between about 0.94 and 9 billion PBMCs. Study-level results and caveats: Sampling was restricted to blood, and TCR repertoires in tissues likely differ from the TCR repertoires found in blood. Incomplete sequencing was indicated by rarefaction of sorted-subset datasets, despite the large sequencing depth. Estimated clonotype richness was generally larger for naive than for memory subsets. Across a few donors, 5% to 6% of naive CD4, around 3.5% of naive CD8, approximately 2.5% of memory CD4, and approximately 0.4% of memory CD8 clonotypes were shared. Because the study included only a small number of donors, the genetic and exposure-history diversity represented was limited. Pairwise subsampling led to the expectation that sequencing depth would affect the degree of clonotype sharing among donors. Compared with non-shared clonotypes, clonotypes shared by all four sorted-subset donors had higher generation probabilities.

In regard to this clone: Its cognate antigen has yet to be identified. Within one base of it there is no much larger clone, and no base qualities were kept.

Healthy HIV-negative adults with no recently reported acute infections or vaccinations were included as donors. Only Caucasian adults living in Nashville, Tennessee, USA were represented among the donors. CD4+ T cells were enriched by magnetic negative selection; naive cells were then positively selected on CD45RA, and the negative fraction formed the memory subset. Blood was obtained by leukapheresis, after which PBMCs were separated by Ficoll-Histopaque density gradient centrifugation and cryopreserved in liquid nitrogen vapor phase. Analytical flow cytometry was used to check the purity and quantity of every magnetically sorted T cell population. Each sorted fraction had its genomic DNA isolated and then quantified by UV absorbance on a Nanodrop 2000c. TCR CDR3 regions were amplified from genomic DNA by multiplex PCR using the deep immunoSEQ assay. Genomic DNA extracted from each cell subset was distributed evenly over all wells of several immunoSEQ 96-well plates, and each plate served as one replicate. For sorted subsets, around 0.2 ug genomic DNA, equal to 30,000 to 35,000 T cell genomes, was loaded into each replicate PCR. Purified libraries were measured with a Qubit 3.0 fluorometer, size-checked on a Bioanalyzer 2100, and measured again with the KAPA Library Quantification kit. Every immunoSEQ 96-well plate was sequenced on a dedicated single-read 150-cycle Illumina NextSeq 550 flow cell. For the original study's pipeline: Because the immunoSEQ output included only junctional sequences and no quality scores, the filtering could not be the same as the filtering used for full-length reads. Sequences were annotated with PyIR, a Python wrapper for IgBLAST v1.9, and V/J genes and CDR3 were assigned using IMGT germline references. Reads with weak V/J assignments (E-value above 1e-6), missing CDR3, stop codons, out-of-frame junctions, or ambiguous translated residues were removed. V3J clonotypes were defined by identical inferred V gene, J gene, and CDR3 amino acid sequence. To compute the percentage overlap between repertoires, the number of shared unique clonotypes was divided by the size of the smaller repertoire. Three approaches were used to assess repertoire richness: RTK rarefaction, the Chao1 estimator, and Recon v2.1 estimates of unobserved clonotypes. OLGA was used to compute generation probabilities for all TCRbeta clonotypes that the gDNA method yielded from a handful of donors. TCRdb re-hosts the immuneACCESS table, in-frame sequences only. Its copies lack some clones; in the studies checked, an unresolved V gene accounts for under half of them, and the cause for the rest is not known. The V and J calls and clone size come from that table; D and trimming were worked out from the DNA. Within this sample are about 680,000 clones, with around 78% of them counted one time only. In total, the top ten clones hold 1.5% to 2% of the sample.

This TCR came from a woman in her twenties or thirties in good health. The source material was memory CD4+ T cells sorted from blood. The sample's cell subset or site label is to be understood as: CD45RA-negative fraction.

The CDR3 region: CASTSGQGAYEQYF. The base sequence is TGTGCCAGCACCTCGGGACAGGGGGCCTACGAGCAGTACTTC. Recombination linked TRBV28 to TRBJ2-7, with 11 bases matching TRBD1. Compared with germline, V lacks 7 bases and J lacks 2 bases; bases without a gene match: 4. Counted from cysteine to phenylalanine, this CDR3 has 14 amino acids. The entry retains the CDR3 DNA only, 42 bases that are in frame from base 1. Based on the germline V gene, the CDR1 and CDR2 sequences are MDHEN and SYDVKM.